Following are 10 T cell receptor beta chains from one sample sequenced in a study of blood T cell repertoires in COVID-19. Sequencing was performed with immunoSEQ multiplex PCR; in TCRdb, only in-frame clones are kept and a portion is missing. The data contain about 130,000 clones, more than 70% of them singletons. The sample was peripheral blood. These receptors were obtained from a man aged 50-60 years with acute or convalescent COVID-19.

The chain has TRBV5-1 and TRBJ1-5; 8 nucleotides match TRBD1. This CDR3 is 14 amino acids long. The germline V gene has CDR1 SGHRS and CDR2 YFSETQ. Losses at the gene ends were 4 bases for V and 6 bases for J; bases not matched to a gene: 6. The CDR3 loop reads CASSPSGGIQPQHF. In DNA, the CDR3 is TGCGCCAGCAGCCCATCAGGGGGCATTCAGCCCCAGCATTTT. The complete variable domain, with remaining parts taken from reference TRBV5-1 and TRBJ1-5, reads KAGVTQTPRYLIKTRGQQVTLSCSPISGHRSVSWYQQTPGQGLQFLFEYFSETQRNKGNFPGRFSGRQFSNSRSEMNVSTLELGDSALYLCASSPSGGIQPQHFGDGTRLSIL.

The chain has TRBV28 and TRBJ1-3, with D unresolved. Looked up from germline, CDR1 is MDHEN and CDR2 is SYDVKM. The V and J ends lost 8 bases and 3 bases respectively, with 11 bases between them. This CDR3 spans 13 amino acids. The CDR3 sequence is CASYSGLGNTIYF. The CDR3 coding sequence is TGTGCCAGCTACAGCGGACTTGGAAACACCATATATTTT.

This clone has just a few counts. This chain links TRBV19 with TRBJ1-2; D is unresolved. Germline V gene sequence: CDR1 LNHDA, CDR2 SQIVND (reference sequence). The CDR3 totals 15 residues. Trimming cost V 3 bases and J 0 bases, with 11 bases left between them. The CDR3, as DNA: TGTGCCAGTAGTATCGGTGCAGGATCTAACTATGGCTACACCTTC. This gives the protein CASSIGAGSNYGYTF.

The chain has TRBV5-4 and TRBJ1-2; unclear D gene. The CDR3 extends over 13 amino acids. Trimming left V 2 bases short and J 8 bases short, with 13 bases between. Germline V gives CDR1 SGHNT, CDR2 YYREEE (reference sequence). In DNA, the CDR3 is TGTGCCAGCAGCTTATCAGGAGAGCGGGGCTACACCTTC. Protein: CASSLSGERGYTF.

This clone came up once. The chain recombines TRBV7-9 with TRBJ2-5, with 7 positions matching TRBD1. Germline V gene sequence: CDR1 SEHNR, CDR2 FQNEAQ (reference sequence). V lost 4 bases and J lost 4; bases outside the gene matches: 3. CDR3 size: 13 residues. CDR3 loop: CASSWDSGETQYF. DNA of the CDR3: TGTGCCAGCAGCTGGGACAGTGGAGAGACCCAGTACTTC.

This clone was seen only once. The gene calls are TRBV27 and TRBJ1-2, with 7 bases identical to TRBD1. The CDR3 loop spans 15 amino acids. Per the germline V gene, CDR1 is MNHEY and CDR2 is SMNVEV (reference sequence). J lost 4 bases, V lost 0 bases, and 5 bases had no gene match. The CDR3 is CASSLSGTEIYGYTF. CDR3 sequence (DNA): TGTGCCAGCAGTTTATCAGGGACAGAGATCTATGGCTACACCTTC.

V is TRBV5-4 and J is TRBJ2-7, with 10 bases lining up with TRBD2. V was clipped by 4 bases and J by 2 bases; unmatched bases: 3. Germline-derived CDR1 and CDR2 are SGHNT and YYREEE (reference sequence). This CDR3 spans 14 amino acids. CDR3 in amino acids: CASSQLAGPYEQYF. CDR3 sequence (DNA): TGTGCCAGCAGCCAACTAGCGGGGCCCTACGAGCAGTACTTC. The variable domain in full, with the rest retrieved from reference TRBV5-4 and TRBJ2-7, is ETGVTQSPTHLIKTRGQQVTLRCSSQSGHNTVSWYQQALGQGPQFIFQYYREEENGRGNFPPRFSGLQFPNYSSELNVNALELDDSALYLCASSQLAGPYEQYFGPGTRLTVT.

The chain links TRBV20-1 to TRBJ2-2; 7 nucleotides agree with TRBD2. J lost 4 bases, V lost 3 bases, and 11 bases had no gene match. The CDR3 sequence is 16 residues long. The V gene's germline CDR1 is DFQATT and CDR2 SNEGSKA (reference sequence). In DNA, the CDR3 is TGCAGTGCTAGTACGTTGGGGACTAATCCCACCGGGGAGCTGTTTTTT. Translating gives CSASTLGTNPTGELFF.

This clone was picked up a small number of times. The CDR3 DNA sequence: TGTGCCAGCAGTTCTCCCGGACAGGGGGCAGGAGATACGCAGTATTTT. Translation gives CASSSPGQGAGDTQYF. The genes are TRBV2 and TRBJ2-3, with TRBD1 matching 11 bases. This CDR3 is 16 amino acids long. CDR1 SNHLY and CDR2 FYNNEI come from the germline V gene. With V trimmed by 5 bases and J by 5 bases, 9 bases remained unmatched.

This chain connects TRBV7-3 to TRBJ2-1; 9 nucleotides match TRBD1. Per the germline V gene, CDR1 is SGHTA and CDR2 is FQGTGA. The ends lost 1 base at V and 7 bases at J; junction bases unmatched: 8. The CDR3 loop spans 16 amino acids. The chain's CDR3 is CASSLKSGQGVNEQFF. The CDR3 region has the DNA TGTGCCAGCAGCTTAAAATCGGGACAGGGCGTAAATGAGCAGTTCTTC.